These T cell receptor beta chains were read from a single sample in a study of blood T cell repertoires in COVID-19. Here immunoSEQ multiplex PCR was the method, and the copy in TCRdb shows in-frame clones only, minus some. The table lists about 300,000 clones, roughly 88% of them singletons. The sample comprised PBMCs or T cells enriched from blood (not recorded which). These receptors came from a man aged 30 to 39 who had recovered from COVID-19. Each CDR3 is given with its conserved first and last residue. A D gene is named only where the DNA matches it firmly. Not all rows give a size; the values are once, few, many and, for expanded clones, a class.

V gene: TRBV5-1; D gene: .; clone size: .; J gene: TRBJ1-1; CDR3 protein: CASSLEGVSPEAFF; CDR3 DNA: TGCGCCAGCAGCTTGGAAGGGGTAAGCCCTGAAGCTTTCTTT
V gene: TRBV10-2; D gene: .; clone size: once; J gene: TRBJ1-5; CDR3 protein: CASSDSGSLRNQPQHF; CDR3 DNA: TGCGCCAGCAGTGATTCAGGGTCCCTGCGAAATCAGCCCCAGCATTTT
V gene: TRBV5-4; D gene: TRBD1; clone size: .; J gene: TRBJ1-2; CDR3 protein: CASNIRDREDGYTF; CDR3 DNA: TGTGCCAGCAACATCCGGGACAGGGAGGATGGCTACACCTTC
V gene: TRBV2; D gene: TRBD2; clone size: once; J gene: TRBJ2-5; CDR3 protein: CASSDGGGQETQYF; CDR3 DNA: TGTGCCAGCAGTGATGGCGGGGGCCAAGAGACCCAGTACTTC
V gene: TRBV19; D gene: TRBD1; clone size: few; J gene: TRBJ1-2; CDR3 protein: CASSINNAGGYGYTF; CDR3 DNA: TGTGCCAGTAGTATAAATAACGCAGGGGGCTATGGCTACACCTTC
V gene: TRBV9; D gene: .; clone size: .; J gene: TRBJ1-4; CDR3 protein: CASSVVAEPNEKLFF; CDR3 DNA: TGTGCCAGCAGCGTAGTGGCAGAACCTAATGAAAAACTGTTTTTT
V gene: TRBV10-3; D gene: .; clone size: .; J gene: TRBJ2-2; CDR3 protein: CAIRYADRNTGELFF; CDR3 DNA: TGTGCCATCAGGTATGCGGACAGGAACACCGGGGAGCTGTTTTTT
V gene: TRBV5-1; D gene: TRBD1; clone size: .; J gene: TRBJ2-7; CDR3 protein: CASSLEYPTGDEQYF; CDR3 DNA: TGCGCCAGCAGCTTGGAGTATCCAACAGGGGACGAGCAGTACTTC
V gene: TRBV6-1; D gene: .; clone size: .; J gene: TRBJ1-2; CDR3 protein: CASSEVGVRHYGYTF; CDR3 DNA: TGTGCCAGCAGTGAAGTAGGGGTTAGGCACTATGGCTACACCTTC
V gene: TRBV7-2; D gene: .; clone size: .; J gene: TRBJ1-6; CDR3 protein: CASSSRSDNTASPLHF; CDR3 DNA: TGTGCCAGCAGCTCAAGATCAGACAACACCGCCTCACCCCTCCACTTT
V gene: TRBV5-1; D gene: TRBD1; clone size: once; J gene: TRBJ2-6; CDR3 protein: CASSLGAGGSGANVLTF; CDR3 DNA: TGCGCCAGCAGCTTGGGCGCAGGGGGCTCTGGGGCCAACGTCCTGACTTTC
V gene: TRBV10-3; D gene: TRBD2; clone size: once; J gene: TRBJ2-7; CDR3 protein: CAISDSGTSGGTYEQYF; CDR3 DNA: TGTGCCATCAGTGACTCCGGGACTAGCGGGGGAACCTACGAGCAGTACTTC
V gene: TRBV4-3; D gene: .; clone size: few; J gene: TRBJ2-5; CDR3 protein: CASSQELRVQETQYF; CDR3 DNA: TGCGCCAGCAGCCAAGAGTTGCGGGTACAAGAGACCCAGTACTTC
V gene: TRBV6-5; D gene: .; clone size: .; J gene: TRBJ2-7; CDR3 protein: CASSNDRYEQYF; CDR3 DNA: TGTGCCAGCAGCAACGACAGGTACGAGCAGTACTTC
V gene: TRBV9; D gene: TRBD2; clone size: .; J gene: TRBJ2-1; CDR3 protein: CASSAGLAGSSYNEQFF; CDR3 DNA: TGTGCCAGCAGCGCCGGACTAGCGGGGAGCTCCTACAATGAGCAGTTCTTC
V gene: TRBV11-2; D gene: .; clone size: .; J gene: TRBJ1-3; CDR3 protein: CASSLDLGNTIYF; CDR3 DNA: TGTGCCAGCAGCTTAGATCTTGGAAACACCATATATTTT
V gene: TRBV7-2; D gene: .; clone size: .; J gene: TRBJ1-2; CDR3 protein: CASSPTGSYGYTF; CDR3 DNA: TGTGCCAGCAGCCCCACCGGGTCCTATGGCTACACCTTC
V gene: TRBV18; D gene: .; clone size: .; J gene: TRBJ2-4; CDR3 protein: CASSPQGIAKNIQYF; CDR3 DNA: TGTGCCAGCTCACCGCAGGGGATAGCCAAAAACATTCAGTACTTC
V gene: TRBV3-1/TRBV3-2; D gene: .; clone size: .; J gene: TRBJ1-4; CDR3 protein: CASSRGANEKLFF; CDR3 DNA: TGTGCCAGCAGCCGGGGGGCTAATGAAAAACTGTTTTTT
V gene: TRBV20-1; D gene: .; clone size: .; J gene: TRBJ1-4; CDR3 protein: CSASAGVTNEKLFF; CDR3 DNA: TGCAGTGCTAGTGCGGGGGTTACTAATGAAAAACTGTTTTTT
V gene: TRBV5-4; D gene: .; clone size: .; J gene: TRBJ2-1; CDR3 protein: CASSLDYQKGGGEQFF; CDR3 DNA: TGTGCCAGCAGCTTGGATTATCAAAAGGGAGGTGGTGAGCAGTTCTTC
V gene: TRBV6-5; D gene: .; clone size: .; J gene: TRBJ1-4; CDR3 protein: CASRRQVALGEKLFF; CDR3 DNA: TGTGCCAGCAGACGACAGGTGGCTCTCGGTGAAAAACTGTTTTTT
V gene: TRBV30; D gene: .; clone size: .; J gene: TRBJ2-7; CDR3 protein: CAWSTQVEQYF; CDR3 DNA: TGTGCCTGGAGTACACAGGTCGAGCAGTACTTC
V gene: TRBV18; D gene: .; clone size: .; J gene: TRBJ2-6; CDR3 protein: CASSYSNVLTF; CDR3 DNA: TGTGCCAGCTCGTACTCCAACGTCCTGACTTTC
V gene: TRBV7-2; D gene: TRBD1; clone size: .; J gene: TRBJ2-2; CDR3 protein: CASSPRDRGNTGELFF; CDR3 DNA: TGTGCCAGCAGCCCACGGGACAGGGGGAACACCGGGGAGCTGTTTTTT
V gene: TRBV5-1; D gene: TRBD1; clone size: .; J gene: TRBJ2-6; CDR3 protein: CASSLTGVPGANVLTF; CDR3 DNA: TGCGCCAGCAGCTTGACAGGGGTTCCTGGGGCCAACGTCCTGACTTTC
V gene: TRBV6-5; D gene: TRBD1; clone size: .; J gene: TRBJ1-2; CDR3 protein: CASSYRQGGSYTF; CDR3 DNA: TGTGCCAGCAGTTACCGACAGGGAGGTAGCTACACCTTC
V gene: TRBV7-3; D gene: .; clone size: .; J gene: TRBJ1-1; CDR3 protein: CASSSQGTTGSAFF; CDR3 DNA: TGTGCCAGCAGCTCACAGGGTACAACGGGATCAGCTTTCTTT
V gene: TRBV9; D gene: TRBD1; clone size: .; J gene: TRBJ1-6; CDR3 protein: CASSGGGTGSLYNSPLHF; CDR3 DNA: TGTGCCAGCAGCGGAGGGGGGACAGGGTCCCTTTATAATTCACCCCTCCACTTT
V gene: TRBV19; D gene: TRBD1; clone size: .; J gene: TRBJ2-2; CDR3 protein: CASIRTGTANTGELFF; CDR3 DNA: TGTGCCAGTATTCGAACCGGGACAGCGAACACCGGGGAGCTGTTTTTT
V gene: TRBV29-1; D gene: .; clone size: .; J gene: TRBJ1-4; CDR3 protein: CSVGGTSANEKLFF; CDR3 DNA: TGCAGCGTTGGGGGGACTTCGGCTAATGAAAAACTGTTTTTT
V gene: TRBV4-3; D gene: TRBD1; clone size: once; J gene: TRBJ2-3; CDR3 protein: CASSTGQGYTQYF; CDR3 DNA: TGCGCCAGCAGCACGGGACAGGGTTATACGCAGTATTTT
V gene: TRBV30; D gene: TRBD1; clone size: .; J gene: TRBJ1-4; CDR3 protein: CAWSGQGVVNEKLFF; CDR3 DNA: TGTGCCTGGAGTGGCCAGGGGGTTGTGAATGAAAAACTGTTTTTT
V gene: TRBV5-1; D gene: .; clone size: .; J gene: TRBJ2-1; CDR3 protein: CASSYRASTLSSNEQFF; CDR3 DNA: TGCGCCAGCAGCTACAGGGCCAGCACTCTGTCCAGCAATGAGCAGTTCTTC
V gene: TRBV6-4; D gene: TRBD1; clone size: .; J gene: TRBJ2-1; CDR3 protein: CASSEGQSSYNEQFF; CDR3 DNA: TGTGCCAGCAGTGAGGGACAGAGCTCCTACAATGAGCAGTTCTTC
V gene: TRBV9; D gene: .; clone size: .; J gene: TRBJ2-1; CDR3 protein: CASSPRRDSYNEQFF; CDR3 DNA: TGTGCCAGCAGCCCGCGGAGAGACTCCTACAATGAGCAGTTCTTC
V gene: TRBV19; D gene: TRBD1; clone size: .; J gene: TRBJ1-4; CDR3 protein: CASTKWGTGAEKLFF; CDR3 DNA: TGTGCCAGTACCAAGTGGGGGACAGGTGCGGAAAAACTGTTTTTT
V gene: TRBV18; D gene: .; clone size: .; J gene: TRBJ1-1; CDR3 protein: CASSPWGEGTEAFF; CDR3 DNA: TGTGCCAGCTCACCATGGGGTGAGGGCACTGAAGCTTTCTTT
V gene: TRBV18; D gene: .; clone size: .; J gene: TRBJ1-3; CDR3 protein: CASSPTTGNTIYF; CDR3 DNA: TGTGCCAGCTCACCGACGACAGGAAACACCATATATTTT
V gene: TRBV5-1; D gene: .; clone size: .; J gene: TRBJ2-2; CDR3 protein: CASSSGDGELFF; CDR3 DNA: TGCGCCAGCAGCTCCGGGGACGGGGAGCTGTTTTTT
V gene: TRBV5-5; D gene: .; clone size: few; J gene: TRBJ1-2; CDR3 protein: CASSFFLEQGAYTF; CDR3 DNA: TGTGCCAGCAGCTTCTTCCTCGAACAGGGCGCCTACACCTTC
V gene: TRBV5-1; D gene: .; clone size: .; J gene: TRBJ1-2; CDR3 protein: CASSLEGRTEGGYTF; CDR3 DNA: TGCGCCAGCAGCTTGGAAGGCCGGACAGAAGGTGGCTACACCTTC
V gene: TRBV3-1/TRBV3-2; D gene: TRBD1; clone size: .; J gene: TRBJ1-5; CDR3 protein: CASSQYRGQPQHF; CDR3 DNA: TGTGCCAGCAGCCAATACAGGGGCCAGCCCCAGCATTTT
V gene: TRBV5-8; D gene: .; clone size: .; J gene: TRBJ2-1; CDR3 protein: CASSSGQTSYNEQFF; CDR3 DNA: TGTGCCAGCAGCTCTGGACAGACCTCCTACAATGAGCAGTTCTTC
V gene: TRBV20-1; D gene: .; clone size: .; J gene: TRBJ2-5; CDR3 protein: CSASSEQETQYF; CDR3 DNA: TGCAGTGCTAGTTCTGAGCAAGAGACCCAGTACTTC
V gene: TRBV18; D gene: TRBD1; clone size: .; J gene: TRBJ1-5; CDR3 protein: CASSPLQGSNQPQHF; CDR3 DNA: TGTGCCAGCTCACCGTTACAGGGGAGCAATCAGCCCCAGCATTTT
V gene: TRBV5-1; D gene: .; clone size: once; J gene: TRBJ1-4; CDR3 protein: CASSEQQASGEKLFF; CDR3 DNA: TGCGCCAGCAGCGAGCAACAGGCGTCTGGGGAAAAACTGTTTTTT
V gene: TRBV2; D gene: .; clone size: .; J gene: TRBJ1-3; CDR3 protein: CASSEGGRSGNTIYF; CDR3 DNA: TGTGCCAGCAGCGAGGGGGGGAGATCTGGAAACACCATATATTTT
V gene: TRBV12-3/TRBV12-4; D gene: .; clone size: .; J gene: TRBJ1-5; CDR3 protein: CASSRQENQPQHF; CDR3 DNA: TGTGCCAGCAGTCGACAGGAGAATCAGCCCCAGCATTTT